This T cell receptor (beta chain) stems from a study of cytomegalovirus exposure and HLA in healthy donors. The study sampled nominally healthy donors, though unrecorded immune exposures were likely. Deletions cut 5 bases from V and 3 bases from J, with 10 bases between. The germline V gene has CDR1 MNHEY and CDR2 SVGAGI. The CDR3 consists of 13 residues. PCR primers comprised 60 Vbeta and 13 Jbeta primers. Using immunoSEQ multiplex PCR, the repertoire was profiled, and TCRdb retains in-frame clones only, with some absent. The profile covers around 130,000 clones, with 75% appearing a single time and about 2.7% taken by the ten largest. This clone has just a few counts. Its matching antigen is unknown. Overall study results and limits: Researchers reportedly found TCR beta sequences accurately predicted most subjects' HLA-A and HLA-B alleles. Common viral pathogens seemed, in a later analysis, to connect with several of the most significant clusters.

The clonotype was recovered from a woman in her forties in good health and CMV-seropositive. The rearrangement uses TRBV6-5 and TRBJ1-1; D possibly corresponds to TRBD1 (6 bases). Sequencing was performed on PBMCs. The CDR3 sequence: CASSPRGHTEAFF. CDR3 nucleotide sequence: TGTGCCAGCAGTCCCAGGGGCCACACTGAAGCTTTCTTT.